This T cell receptor (beta chain) is drawn from a study of blood T cells in healthy people across ages. The use of a sample-barcoded 5' primer and a J-beta primer mix characterized a second PCR of about 7 to 12 cycles. Via MiXCR, TCRdb re-called the 5' RACE reads, giving one row per CDR3 protein. This sample yields roughly 1,100,000 distinct CDR3 sequences, of which under 30% are seen a single time; 0.65% to 0.95% belongs to the top ten. Trimming removed 0 bases from V and 1 base from J, with 15 bases in between. The CDR3 is 17 residues long. The V gene's germline CDR1 is MNHEY and CDR2 SVGEGT. Total RNA amounts of at least 6 micrograms were extracted per sample. The data also belong to a second study, concerning T cells of mothers and their children.

Sequenced material: blood. This chain connects TRBV6-2 or TRBV6-3 to TRBJ1-1; D is ambiguous. This receptor was obtained from a girl aged 2 to 10 in good health. This CDR3 is CASSYSNFIVPNTEAFF. The CDR3 DNA follows: TGTGCCAGCAGTTACTCGAATTTTATCGTACCGAACACTGAAGCTTTCTTT.